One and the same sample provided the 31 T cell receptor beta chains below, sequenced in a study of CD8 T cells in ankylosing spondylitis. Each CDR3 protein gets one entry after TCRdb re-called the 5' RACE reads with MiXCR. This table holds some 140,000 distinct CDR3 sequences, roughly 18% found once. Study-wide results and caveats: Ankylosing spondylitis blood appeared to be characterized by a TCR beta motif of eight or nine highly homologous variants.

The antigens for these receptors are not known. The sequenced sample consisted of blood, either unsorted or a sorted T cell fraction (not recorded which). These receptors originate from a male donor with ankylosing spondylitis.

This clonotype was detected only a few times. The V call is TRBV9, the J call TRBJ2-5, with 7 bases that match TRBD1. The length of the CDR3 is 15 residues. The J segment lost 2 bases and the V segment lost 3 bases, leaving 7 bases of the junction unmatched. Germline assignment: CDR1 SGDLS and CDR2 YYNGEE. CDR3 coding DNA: TGTGCCAGCAGCGACGGGACAGCTGCTCAAGAGACCCAGTACTTC. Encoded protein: CASSDGTAAQETQYF.

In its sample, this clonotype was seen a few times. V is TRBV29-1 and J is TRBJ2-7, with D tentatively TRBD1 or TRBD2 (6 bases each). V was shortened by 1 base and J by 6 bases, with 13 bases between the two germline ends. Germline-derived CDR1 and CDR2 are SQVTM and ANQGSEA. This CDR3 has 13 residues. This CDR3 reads CSVEGGARVEQYF. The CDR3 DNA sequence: TGCAGCGTTGAAGGGGGGGCTCGGGTCGAGCAGTACTTC.

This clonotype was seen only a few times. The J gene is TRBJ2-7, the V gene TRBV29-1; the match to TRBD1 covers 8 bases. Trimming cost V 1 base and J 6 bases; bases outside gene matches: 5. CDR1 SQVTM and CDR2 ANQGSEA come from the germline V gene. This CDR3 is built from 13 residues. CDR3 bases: TGCAGCGTTGAAGGTGGCAGGGGGCGCGAGCAGTACTTC. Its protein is CSVEGGRGREQYF.

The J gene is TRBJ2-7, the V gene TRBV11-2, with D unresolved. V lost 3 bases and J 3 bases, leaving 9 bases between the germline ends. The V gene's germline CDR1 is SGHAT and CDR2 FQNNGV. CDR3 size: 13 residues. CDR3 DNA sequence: TGTGCCAGCAGCTTCCACTTGGGCTACGAGCAGTACTTC. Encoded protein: CASSFHLGYEQYF.

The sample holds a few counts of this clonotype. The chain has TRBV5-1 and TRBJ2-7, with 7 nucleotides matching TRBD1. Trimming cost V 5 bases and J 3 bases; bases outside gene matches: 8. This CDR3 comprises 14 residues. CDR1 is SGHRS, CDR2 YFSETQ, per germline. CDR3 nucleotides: TGCGCCAGCAGAGAAAGGGGGCGCGTCTACGAGCAGTACTTC. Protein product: CASRERGRVYEQYF.

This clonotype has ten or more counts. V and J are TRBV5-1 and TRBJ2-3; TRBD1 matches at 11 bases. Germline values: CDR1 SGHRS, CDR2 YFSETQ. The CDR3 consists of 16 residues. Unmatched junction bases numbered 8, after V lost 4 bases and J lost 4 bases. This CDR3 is CASSLSRTGGPDTQYF. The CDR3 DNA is TGCGCCAGCAGCCTATCTCGGACAGGGGGCCCAGATACGCAGTATTTT.

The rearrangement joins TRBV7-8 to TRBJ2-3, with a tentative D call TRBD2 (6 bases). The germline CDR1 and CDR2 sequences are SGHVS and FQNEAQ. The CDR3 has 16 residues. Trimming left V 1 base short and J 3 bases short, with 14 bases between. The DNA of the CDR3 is TGTGCCAGCAGCTTAGATCCGGGTGCGGGGACAGATACGCAGTATTTT. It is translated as CASSLDPGAGTDTQYF. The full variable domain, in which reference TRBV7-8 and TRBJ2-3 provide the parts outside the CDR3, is GAGVSQSPRYKVAKRGQDVALRCDPISGHVSLFWYQQALGQGPEFLTYFQNEAQLDKSGLPSDRFFAERPEGSVSTLKIQRTQQEDSAVYLCASSLDPGAGTDTQYFGPGTRLTVL.

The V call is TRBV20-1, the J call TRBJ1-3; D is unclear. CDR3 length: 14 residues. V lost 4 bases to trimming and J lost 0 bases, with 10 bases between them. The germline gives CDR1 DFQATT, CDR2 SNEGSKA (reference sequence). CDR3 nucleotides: TGCAGTGCTACGGATCTAGCCTCTGGAAACACCATATATTTT. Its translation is CSATDLASGNTIYF.

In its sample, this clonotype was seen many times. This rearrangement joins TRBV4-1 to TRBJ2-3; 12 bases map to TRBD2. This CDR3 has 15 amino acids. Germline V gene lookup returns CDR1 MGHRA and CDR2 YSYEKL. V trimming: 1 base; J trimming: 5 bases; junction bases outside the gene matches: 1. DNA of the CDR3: TGCGCCAGCAGCCAAGGGACTAGCGGGAAAGATACGCAGTATTTT. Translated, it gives CASSQGTSGKDTQYF.

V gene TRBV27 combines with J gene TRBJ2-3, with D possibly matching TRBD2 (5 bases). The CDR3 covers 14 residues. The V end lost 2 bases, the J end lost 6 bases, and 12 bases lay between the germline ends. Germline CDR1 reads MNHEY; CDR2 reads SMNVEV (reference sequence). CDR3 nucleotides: TGTGCCAGCAGTTTAAGCGGCCTGGGGGATACGCAGTATTTT. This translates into CASSLSGLGDTQYF.

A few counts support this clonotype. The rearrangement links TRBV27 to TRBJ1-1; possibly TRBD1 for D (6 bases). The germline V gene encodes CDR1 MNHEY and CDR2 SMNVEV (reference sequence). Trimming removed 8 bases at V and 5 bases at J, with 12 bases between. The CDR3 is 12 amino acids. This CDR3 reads CASQQGGTEAFF. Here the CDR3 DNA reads TGTGCCAGCCAACAGGGTGGGACTGAAGCTTTCTTT.

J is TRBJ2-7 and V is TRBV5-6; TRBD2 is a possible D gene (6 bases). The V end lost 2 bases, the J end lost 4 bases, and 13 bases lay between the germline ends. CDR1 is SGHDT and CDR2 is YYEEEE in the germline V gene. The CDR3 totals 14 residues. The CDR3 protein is CASSLQHAGYEQYF. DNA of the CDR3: TGTGCCAGCAGCTTACAGCACGCGGGGTACGAGCAGTACTTC.

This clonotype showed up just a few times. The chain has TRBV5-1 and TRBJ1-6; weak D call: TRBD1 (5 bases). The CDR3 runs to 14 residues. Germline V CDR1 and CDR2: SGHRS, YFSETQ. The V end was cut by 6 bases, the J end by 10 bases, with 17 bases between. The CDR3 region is CASTLGVYSSPLHF. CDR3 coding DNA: TGCGCCAGCACCCTGGGGGTCTACAGCTCACCCCTCCACTTT.

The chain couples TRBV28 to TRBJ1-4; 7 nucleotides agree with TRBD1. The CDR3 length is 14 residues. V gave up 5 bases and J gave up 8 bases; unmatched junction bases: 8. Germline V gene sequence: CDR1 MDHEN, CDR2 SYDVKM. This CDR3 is CASSPDRRKEKLFF. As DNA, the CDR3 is TGTGCCAGCAGTCCGGACAGGAGGAAGGAAAAACTGTTTTTT.

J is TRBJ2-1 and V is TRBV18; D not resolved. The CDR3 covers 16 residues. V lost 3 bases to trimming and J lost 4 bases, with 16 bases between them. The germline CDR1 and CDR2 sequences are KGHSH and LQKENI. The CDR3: CASSPIQRAGYNEQFF. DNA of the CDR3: TGTGCCAGCTCACCGATACAGCGCGCCGGATACAATGAGCAGTTCTTC.

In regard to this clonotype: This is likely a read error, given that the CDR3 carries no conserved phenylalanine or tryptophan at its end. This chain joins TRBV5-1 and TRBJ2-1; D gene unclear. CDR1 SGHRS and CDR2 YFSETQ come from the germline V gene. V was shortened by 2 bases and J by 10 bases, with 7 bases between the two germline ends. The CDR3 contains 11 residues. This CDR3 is CASSFLGEQFT. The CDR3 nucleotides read TGCGCCAGCAGCTTCCTAGGCGAGCAGTTCACC.

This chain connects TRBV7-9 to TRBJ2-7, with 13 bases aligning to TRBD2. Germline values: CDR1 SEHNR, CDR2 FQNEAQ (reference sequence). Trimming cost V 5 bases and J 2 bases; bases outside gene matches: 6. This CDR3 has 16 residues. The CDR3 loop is CASSGLGLAGTYEQYF. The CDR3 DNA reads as TGTGCCAGCAGCGGACTGGGACTAGCGGGAACCTACGAGCAGTACTTC.

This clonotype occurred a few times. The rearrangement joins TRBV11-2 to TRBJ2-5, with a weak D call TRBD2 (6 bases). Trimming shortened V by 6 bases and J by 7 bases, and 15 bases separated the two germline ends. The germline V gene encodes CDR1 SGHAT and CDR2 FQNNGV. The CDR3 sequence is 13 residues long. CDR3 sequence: CASRPGTGVTQYF. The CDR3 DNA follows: TGTGCCAGCAGACCCGGGACTGGGGTGACCCAGTACTTC. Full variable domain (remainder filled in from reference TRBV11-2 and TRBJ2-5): EAGVAQSPRYKIIEKRQSVAFWCNPISGHATLYWYQQILGQGPKLLIQFQNNGVVDDSQLPKDRFSAERLKGVDSTLKIQPAKLEDSAVYLCASRPGTGVTQYFGPGTRLLVL.

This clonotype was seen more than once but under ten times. CDR3 sequence (DNA): TGCGCCAGCAGCTTGGGGCGGTACACCGGGGAGCTGTTTTTT. This gives the protein CASSLGRYTGELFF. The genes are TRBV5-1 and TRBJ2-2, with D unresolved. The germline V gene has CDR1 SGHRS and CDR2 YFSETQ. The CDR3 has 14 residues. Trimming left V 0 bases short and J 3 bases short, with 6 bases between.

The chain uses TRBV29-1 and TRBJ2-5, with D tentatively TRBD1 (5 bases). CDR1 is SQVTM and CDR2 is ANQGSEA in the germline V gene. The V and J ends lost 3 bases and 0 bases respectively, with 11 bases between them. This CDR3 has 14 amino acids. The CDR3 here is CSVDGHLYQETQYF. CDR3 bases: TGCAGCGTTGACGGACACTTGTACCAAGAGACCCAGTACTTC.

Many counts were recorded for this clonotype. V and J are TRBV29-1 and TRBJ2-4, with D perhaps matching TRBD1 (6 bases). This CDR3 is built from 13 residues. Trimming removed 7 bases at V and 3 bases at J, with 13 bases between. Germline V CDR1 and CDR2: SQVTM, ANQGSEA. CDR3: CSGATGYKNIQYF. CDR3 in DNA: TGCAGCGGGGCGACAGGCTACAAAAACATTCAGTACTTC.

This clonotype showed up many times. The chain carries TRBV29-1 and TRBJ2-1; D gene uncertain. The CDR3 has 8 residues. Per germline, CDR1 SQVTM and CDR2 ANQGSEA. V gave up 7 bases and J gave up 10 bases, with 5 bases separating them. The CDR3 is CSGGEQFF. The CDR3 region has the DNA TGCAGCGGTGGGGAGCAGTTCTTC.

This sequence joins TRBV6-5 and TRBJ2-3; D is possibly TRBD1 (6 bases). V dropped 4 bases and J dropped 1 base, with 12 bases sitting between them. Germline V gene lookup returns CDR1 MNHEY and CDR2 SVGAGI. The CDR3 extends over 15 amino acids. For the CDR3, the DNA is TGTGCCAGCAGTTCCATCCGACAGGGCACAGATACGCAGTATTTT. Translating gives CASSSIRQGTDTQYF.

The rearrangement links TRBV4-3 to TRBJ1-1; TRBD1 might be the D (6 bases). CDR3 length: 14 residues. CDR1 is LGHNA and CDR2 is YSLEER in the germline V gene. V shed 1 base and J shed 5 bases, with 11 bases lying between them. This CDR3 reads CASSQASGVTEAFF. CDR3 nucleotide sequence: TGCGCCAGCAGCCAAGCTTCAGGGGTTACTGAAGCTTTCTTT.

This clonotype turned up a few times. The CDR3, as DNA: TGTGCCAGCAGCTCCCCCCAGGGGTTTGATACGCAGTATTTT. Protein: CASSSPQGFDTQYF. V is TRBV7-9 and J is TRBJ2-3; D may be TRBD1 (6 bases). Germline CDR1 reads SEHNR; CDR2 reads FQNEAQ (reference sequence). Deletions cut 4 bases from V and 6 bases from J, with 14 bases between. There are 14 residues in the CDR3. The whole variable domain, remainder taken from reference TRBV7-9 and TRBJ2-3, is DTGVSQNPRHKITKRGQNVTFRCDPISEHNRLYWYRQTLGQGPEFLTYFQNEAQLEKSRLLSDRFSAERPKGSFSTLEIQRTEQGDSAMYLCASSSPQGFDTQYFGPGTRLTVL.

The CDR3 bases are TGTGCCAGCAGTTTGACGGGACTAGCAAAATCCTACGAGCAGTACTTC. This sequence encodes CASSLTGLAKSYEQYF. The J gene is TRBJ2-7, the V gene TRBV5-4; TRBD2 matches 9 bases. Germline CDR1 and CDR2: SGHNT and YYREEE (reference sequence). This CDR3 region has 16 residues. V lost 5 bases and J lost 1; bases outside the gene matches: 10.

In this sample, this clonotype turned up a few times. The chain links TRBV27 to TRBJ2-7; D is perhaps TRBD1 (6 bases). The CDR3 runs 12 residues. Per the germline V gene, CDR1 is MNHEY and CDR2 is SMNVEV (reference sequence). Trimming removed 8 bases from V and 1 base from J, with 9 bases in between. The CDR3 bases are TGTGCCAGCCAGGGGACGTCCTACGAGCAGTACTTC. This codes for CASQGTSYEQYF.

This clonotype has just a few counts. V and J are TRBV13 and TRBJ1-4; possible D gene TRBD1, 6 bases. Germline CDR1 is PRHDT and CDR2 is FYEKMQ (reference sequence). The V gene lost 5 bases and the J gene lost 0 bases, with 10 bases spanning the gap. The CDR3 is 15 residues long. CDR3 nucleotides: TGTGCCAGCAGCGCAGGGGTTGCAACTAATGAAAAACTGTTTTTT. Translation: CASSAGVATNEKLFF.

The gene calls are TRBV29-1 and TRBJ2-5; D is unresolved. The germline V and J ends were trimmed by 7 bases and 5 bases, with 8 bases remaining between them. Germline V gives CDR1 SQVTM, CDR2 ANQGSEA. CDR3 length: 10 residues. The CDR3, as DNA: TGCAGCGCCTTAGGGGAGACCCAGTACTTC. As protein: CSALGETQYF.

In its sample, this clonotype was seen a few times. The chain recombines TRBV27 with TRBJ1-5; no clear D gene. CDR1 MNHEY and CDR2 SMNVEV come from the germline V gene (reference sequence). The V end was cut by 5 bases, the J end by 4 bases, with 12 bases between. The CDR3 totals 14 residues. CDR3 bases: TGTGCCAGCAGTCCTCGGATAGGGAATCAGCCCCAGCATTTT. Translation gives CASSPRIGNQPQHF.

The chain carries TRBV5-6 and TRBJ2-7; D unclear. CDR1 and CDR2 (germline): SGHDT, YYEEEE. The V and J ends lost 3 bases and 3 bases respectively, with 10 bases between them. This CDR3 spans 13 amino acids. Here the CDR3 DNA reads TGTGCCAGCAGCTCTCAGACACACTACGAGCAGTACTTC. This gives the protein CASSSQTHYEQYF.